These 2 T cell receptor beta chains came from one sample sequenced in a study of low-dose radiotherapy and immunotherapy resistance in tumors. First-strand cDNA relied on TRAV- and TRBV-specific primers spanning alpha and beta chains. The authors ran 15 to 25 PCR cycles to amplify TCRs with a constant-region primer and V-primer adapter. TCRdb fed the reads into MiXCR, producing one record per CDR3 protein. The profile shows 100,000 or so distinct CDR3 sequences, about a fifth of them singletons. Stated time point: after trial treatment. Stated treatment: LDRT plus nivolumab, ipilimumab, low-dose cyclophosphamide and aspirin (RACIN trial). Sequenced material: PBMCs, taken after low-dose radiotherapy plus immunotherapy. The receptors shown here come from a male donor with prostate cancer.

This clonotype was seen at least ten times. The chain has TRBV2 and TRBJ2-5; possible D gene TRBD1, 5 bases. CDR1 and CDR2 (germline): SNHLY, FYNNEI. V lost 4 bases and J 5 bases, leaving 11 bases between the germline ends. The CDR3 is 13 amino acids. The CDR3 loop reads CASSGGRAETQYF. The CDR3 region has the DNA TGTGCCAGCAGTGGTGGCAGGGCCGAGACCCAGTACTTC.

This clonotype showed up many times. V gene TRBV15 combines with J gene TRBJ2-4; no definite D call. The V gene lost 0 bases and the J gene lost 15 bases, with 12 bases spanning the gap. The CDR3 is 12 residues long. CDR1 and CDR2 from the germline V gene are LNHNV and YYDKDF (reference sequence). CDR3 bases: TGTGCCACCAGCAGAGACCAGGACCGGTTGTACTTC. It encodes CATSRDQDRLYF.